This entry features one T cell receptor beta chain sequence. Its antigen is unknown. This table comes from immunoSEQ multiplex PCR, and its TCRdb copy is limited to in-frame clones, with some not included. Of about 43,000 clones in the sample, over 85% were seen once. This CDR3 is 13 amino acids long. Germline CDR1 reads MNHNS; CDR2 reads SASEGT. V was pared by 4 bases and J by 7 bases, with 11 bases between. This sample stems from a study of graft-versus-host responses after intestinal transplantation. Study overall: The whole recipient group had anti-thymocyte globulin induction followed by tacrolimus and steroids for about three years.

General study findings and limits: Recipient bone marrow held GvH clones, some seen earlier in ileum or blood. Patients who carried graft-donor T cell macrochimerism also had high graft-versus-host to host-versus-graft clonal ratios in their allografts.

This clonotype was sampled from a human patient who received an intestinal transplant, so some T cells may come from the graft donor. J is TRBJ1-5 and V is TRBV6-1, with a tentative D call TRBD1 (5 bases). Sequences were derived from PBMCs, sampled around 350 days after intestinal transplant. CDR3 in DNA: TGTGCCAGCAGTGCAGGGATCAGGCAGCCCCAGCATTTT. Its translation: CASSAGIRQPQHF.